Below, one T cell receptor beta chain is given with its context. Per the authors' pipeline: Using reference gene primer amplification, nucleated cell counts were estimated. This table comes from immunoSEQ multiplex PCR, and its TCRdb copy is limited to in-frame clones, with some not included. From that table come the V and J calls and clone size; the DNA was used to work out D and trimming. The sample carries hundreds of thousands of clones, approximately 90% recorded once. The CDR3 is 15 amino acids. Germline V lookup: CDR1 MNHEY, CDR2 SVGAGI. V was cut by 6 bases and J by 4 bases, with 16 bases left in between. Seattle-derived patients entered the study during active infection and were followed longitudinally. The entry originates in a study of blood T cell repertoires in COVID-19. Across the whole study: PBMCs, B-cell-depleted T cells, or T cells were the source of the cDNA or gDNA that made up the material.

The sequencing input was peripheral blood. The clonotype comes from a woman aged 25 to 39 with COVID-19, enrolled during active disease. The V call is TRBV6-5, the J call TRBJ1-5; no clear D gene. The CDR3: CASSLAGQSNQPQHF. The CDR3 bases are TGTGCCAGCAGCCTCGCGGGCCAGTCAAATCAGCCCCAGCATTTT.